The 5 T cell receptor beta chains below were found in one sample sequenced in a study of beta chain features in type 1 diabetes. Antigens for these TCRs are unknown. The study's findings and limits: The study found moderately but significantly shorter TCRB CDR3s in all four CD4+ subsets of Type 1 diabetes patients.

As every portion of the isolated RNA was reverse transcribed, the sequencing read expressed TCRB transcripts. Sequencing was performed with immunoSEQ multiplex PCR; in TCRdb, only in-frame clones are kept and a portion is missing. The sample contains roughly 230,000 clones, around 9.9% of which appear only once. The sample taken for sequencing was naive CD4+ T cells from blood. Receptor source: a man aged 25 to 40 with type 1 diabetes.

The chain couples TRBV7-9 to TRBJ2-7; 9 positions agree with TRBD1. Losses at the gene ends were 5 bases for V and 5 bases for J; bases not matched to a gene: 7. Germline values: CDR1 SEHNR, CDR2 FQNEAQ (reference sequence). The CDR3 loop spans 14 amino acids. The CDR3 is CASSNRDRDHEQYF. CDR3 bases: TGTGCCAGCAGCAACCGGGACAGGGACCACGAGCAGTACTTC.

The chain links TRBV7-6 to TRBJ2-1, with 7 nucleotides matching TRBD2. From germline, CDR1 is SGHVS and CDR2 FNYEAQ. This CDR3 contains 16 residues. V shed 5 bases and J 2 bases; nucleotides not matched to a gene: 9. Here the CDR3 reads CASSPLGGVPYNEQFF. The DNA of the CDR3 is TGTGCCAGCAGCCCGCTGGGAGGGGTTCCCTACAATGAGCAGTTCTTC.

This clone was detected a few times. The CDR3 nucleotides read TGCAGCGTTGAAGAGGGACAGGGCTACAATGAGCAGTTCTTC. This encodes CSVEEGQGYNEQFF. The chain has TRBV29-1 and TRBJ2-1, with 9 nucleotides matching TRBD1. CDR3 size: 14 residues. The V gene end was trimmed by 0 bases and the J gene end by 3 bases; junction bases not matched to a gene: 0. Germline CDR1 and CDR2: SQVTM and ANQGSEA.

Here the CDR3 DNA reads TGTGCCAGCAGCGTCGGGGGGGGCGACACCGGGGAGCTGTTTTTT. This sequence encodes CASSVGGGDTGELFF. This chain uses TRBV9 with TRBJ2-2, with 8 bases fitting TRBD2. J lost 3 bases, V lost 2 bases, and 3 bases had no gene match. CDR3 size: 15 residues. Germline V gives CDR1 SGDLS, CDR2 YYNGEE.

The chain combines TRBV5-1 with TRBJ2-7, with D possibly being TRBD1 (6 bases). Germline CDR1 is SGHRS and CDR2 is YFSETQ. This CDR3 has 16 residues. V was trimmed by 4 bases and J by 0 bases, leaving 17 bases between them. The CDR3 loop is CASSLYLQGNSYEQYF. The CDR3 DNA follows: TGCGCCAGCAGCCTCTACCTACAGGGAAACTCCTACGAGCAGTACTTC.